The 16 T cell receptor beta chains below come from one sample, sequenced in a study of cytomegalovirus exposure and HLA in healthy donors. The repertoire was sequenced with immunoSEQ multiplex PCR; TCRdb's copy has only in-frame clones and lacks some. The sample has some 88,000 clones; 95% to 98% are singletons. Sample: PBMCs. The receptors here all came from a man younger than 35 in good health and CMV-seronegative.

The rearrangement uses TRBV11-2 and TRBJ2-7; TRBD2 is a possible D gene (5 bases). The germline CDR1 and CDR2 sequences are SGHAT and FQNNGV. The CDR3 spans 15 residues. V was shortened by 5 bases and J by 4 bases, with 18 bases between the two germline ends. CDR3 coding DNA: TGTGCCAGCAGCCTTGACTACCAGGTTCCTTACGAGCAGTACGTC. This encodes CASSLDYQVPYEQYV.

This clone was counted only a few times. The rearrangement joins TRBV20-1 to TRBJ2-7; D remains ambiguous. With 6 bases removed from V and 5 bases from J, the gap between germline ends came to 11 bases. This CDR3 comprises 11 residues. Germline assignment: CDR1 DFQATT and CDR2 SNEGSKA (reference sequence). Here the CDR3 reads CSAPTVDEQYF. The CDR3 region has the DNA TGCAGTGCGCCTACAGTAGACGAGCAGTACTTC.

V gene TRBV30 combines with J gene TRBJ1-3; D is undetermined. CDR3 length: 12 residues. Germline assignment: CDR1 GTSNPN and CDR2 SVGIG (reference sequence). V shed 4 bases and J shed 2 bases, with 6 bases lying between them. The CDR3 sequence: CAWILPGNTIYF. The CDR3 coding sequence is TGTGCCTGGATACTCCCTGGAAACACCATATATTTT. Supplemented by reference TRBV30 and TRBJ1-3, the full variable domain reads SQTIHQWPATLVQPVGSPLSLECTVEGTSNPNLYWYRQAAGRGLQLLFYSVGIGQISSEVPQNLSASRPQDRQFILSSKKLLLSDSGFYLCAWILPGNTIYFGEGSWLTVV.

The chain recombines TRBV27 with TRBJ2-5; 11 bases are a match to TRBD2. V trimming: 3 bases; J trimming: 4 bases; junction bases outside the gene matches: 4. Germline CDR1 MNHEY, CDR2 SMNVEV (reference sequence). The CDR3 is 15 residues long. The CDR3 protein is CASSFSSGRGETQYF. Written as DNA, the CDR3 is TGTGCCAGCAGTTTTAGTAGCGGGAGGGGAGAGACCCAGTACTTC.

CDR3 coding DNA: TGTGCCAGCAGCCAAACAGGGGATTTGAACACTGAAGCTTTCTTT. Its translation: CASSQTGDLNTEAFF. The V gene is TRBV4-2, the J gene TRBJ1-1, with 7 nucleotides matching TRBD1. CDR1 is LGHNA and CDR2 is YNFKEQ in the germline V gene. The V and J ends lost 2 bases and 0 bases, in that order; junction bases with no gene match: 3. The CDR3 contains 15 residues.

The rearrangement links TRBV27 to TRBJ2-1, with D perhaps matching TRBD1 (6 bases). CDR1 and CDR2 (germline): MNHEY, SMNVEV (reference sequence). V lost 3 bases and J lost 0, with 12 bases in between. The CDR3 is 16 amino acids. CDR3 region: CASSFGADSSYNEQFF. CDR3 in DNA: TGTGCCAGCAGTTTTGGGGCGGACAGCTCCTACAATGAGCAGTTCTTC.

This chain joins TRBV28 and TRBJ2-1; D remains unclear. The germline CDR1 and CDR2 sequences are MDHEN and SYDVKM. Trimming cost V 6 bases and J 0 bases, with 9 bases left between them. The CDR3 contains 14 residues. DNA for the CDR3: TGTGCCAGCAGGCTAGAGAGCTCCTACAATGAGCAGTTCTTC. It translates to CASRLESSYNEQFF.

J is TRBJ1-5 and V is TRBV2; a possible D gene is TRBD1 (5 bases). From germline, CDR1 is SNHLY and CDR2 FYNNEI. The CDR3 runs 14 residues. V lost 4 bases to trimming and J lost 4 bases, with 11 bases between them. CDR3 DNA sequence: TGTGCCAGCAGTGTGTACGGGGGAAATCAGCCCCAGCATTTT. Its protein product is CASSVYGGNQPQHF.

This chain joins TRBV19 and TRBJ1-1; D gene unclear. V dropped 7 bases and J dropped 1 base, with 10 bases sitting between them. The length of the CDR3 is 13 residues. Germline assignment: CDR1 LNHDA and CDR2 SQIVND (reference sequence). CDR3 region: CASIARWNTEAFF. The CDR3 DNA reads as TGTGCCAGTATCGCTAGGTGGAACACTGAAGCTTTCTTT.

The CDR3 nucleotides are TGTGCCAGCTCCGTTTCGGGACAGTCCTACGAGCAGTACGTC. Its translation: CASSVSGQSYEQYV. This chain uses TRBV18 with TRBJ2-7, with 7 bases lining up with TRBD1. Germline V gives CDR1 KGHSH, CDR2 LQKENI. CDR3 length: 14 amino acids. V gave up 6 bases and J gave up 1 base; unmatched junction bases: 6.

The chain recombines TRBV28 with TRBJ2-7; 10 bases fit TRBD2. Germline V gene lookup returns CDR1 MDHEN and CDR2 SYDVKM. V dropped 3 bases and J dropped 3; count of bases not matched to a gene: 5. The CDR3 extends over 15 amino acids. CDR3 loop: CASSFPGLAVYEQYF. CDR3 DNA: TGTGCCAGCAGTTTCCCCGGACTAGCGGTCTACGAGCAGTACTTC. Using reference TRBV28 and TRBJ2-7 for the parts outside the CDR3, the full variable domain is DVKVTQSSRYLVKRTGEKVFLECVQDMDHENMFWYRQDPGLGLRLIYFSYDVKMKEKGDIPEGYSVSREKKERFSLILESASTNQTSMYLCASSFPGLAVYEQYFGPGTRLTVT.

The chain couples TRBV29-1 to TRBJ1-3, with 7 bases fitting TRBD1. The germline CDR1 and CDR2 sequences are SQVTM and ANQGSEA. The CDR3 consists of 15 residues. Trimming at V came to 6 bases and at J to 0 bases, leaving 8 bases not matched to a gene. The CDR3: CSVLIRQGSGNTIYF. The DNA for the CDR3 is TGCAGCGTCCTCATAAGACAGGGCTCTGGAAACACCATATATTTT.

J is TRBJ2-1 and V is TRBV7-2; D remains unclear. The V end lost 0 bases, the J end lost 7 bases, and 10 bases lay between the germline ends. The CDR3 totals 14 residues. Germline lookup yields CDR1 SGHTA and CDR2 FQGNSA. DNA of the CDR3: TGTGCCAGCAGCTTAGCGGGCTCCTGGAATGAGCAGTTCTTC. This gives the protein CASSLAGSWNEQFF.

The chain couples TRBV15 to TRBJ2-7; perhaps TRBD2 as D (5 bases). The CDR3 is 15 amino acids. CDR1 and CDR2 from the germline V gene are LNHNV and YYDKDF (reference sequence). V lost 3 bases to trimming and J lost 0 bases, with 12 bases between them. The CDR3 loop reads CATSSGGLSSYEQYF. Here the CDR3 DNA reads TGTGCCACCAGCAGTGGAGGATTGAGCTCCTACGAGCAGTACTTC. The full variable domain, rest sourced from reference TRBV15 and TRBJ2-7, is DAMVIQNPRYQVTQFGKPVTLSCSQTLNHNVMYWYQQKSSQAPKLLFHYYDKDFNNEADTPDNFQSRRPNTSFCFLDIRSPGLGDTAMYLCATSSGGLSSYEQYFGPGTRLTVT.

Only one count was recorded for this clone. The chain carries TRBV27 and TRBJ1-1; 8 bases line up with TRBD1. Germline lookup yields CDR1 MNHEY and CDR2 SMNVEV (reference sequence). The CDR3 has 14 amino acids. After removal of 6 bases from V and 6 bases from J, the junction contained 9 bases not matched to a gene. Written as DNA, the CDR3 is TGTGCCAGCAGCTCGGACAGGGATGGCGCTGAAGCTTTCTTT. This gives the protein CASSSDRDGAEAFF.

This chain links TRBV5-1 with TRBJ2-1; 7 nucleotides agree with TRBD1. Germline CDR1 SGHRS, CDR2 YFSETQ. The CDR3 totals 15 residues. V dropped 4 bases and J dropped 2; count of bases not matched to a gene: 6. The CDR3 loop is CASSARDRAYNEQFF. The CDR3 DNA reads TGCGCCAGCAGCGCTAGGGACAGAGCCTACAATGAGCAGTTCTTC.